These T cell receptor beta chains were read from a single sample in a study of blood T cell repertoires in COVID-19. Profiled with immunoSEQ multiplex PCR; TCRdb holds only in-frame clones, not every one. The top ten clones hold approximately 7.1% of a sample with about 150,000 clones, approximately 80% of them seen once. The sample consisted of peripheral blood. These receptors came from a woman aged 50 to 60 in a cohort sampled during active or convalescent COVID-19. The CDR3 runs from the conserved cysteine through the conserved F or W. Each record gives: clone size, V gene, D gene, J gene, CDR3 DNA, CDR3 protein. A D gene is named only where the DNA matches it firmly. Expanded clones get a size class; other rows say once, few or many, or leave the size out.

clone size: -; V gene: TRBV7-8; D gene: -; J gene: TRBJ1-1; CDR3 DNA: TGTGCCAGCAGCTCAACAGGGTTCACTGAAGCTTTCTTT; CDR3 protein: CASSSTGFTEAFF
clone size: -; V gene: TRBV15; D gene: -; J gene: TRBJ2-3; CDR3 DNA: TGTGCCACCAGATTCCGCGTCACAGATACGCAGTATTTT; CDR3 protein: CATRFRVTDTQYF
clone size: once; V gene: TRBV19; D gene: TRBD1; J gene: TRBJ1-5; CDR3 DNA: TGTGCCAGTATGACGGACAGGGGACATCAGCCCCAGCATTTT; CDR3 protein: CASMTDRGHQPQHF
clone size: few; V gene: TRBV9; D gene: TRBD1; J gene: TRBJ1-1; CDR3 DNA: TGTGCCAGCAGCGTAGGCAGGGGGCAACGTGGGGACACTGAAGCTTTCTTT; CDR3 protein: CASSVGRGQRGDTEAFF
clone size: once; V gene: TRBV19; D gene: TRBD2; J gene: TRBJ2-1; CDR3 DNA: TGTGCCAGTAGTATAGGTGGGACTAGCGGGGGAGCTGAGCAGTTCTTC; CDR3 protein: CASSIGGTSGGAEQFF
clone size: -; V gene: TRBV7-8; D gene: TRBD1; J gene: TRBJ2-7; CDR3 DNA: TGTGCCAGCAGCTTCTACAGGGGGCTGGGGGAGCAGTACTTC; CDR3 protein: CASSFYRGLGEQYF
clone size: -; V gene: TRBV10-2; D gene: -; J gene: TRBJ1-3; CDR3 DNA: TGCGCCAGCAGTGACAGGGTCTACTCTGGAAACACCATATATTTT; CDR3 protein: CASSDRVYSGNTIYF
clone size: -; V gene: TRBV5-1; D gene: TRBD2; J gene: TRBJ2-1; CDR3 DNA: TGCGCCAGCAGCTTGGCGGGGGGTCTCGGCAATGAGCAGTTCTTC; CDR3 protein: CASSLAGGLGNEQFF
clone size: -; V gene: TRBV6-4; D gene: TRBD1; J gene: TRBJ1-4; CDR3 DNA: TGTGCCAGCAGTGAGGTGGACAGGGGTTTAGCTAATGAAAAACTGTTTTTT; CDR3 protein: CASSEVDRGLANEKLFF
clone size: once; V gene: TRBV7-9; D gene: -; J gene: TRBJ2-5; CDR3 DNA: TGTGCCAGCAGCTTCTCGAGTCCGCAAGAGACCCAGTACTTC; CDR3 protein: CASSFSSPQETQYF
clone size: -; V gene: TRBV6-2/TRBV6-3; D gene: -; J gene: TRBJ2-3; CDR3 DNA: TGTGCCAGCAGTCGCCAACTGATCCGCACAGATACGCAGTATTTT; CDR3 protein: CASSRQLIRTDTQYF
clone size: -; V gene: TRBV6-1; D gene: TRBD1; J gene: TRBJ2-5; CDR3 DNA: TGTGCCAGCAGTGAAGCTCGGACAGGGGTCCAAGAGACCCAGTACTTC; CDR3 protein: CASSEARTGVQETQYF